One and the same sample provided the 12 T cell receptor beta chains below, sequenced in a study of cytomegalovirus exposure and HLA in healthy donors. Profiled with immunoSEQ multiplex PCR; TCRdb holds only in-frame clones, not every one. The sample carries tens of thousands of clones, around 90% recorded once. The sample taken for sequencing was PBMCs. The receptors were gathered from a woman aged 18-29 years in good health and CMV-seropositive.

This rearrangement joins TRBV10-3 to TRBJ1-1, with 7 bases aligning to TRBD1. CDR3 size: 13 residues. V lost 3 bases, J lost 5 bases, and 3 bases stayed unmatched. The germline CDR1 and CDR2 sequences are ENHRY and SYGVKD. The chain's CDR3 is CAISEDRVTEAFF. The CDR3 region has the DNA TGTGCCATCAGTGAAGACAGGGTTACTGAAGCTTTCTTT.

This clone was seen just once. The rearrangement uses TRBV28 and TRBJ2-6; D perhaps matches TRBD2 (7 bases). The CDR3 totals 18 residues. The germline gives CDR1 MDHEN, CDR2 SYDVKM. V was cut by 5 bases and J by 2 bases, with 19 bases left in between. The CDR3 sequence: CASSGGAAGLTGANVLTF. The CDR3, as DNA: TGTGCCAGCAGTGGGGGGGCCGCAGGATTGACTGGGGCCAACGTCCTGACTTTC.

The chain couples TRBV6-4 to TRBJ2-3; no firm D call. There are 15 residues in the CDR3. CDR1 is MRHNA, CDR2 SNTAGT, per germline. V was trimmed by 6 bases and J by 3 bases, leaving 16 bases between them. The CDR3 reads CASSLEGGGTDTQYF. The CDR3 region has the DNA TGTGCCAGCAGCCTCGAAGGCGGTGGGACAGATACGCAGTATTTT.

The chain uses TRBV7-9 and TRBJ1-1, with D perhaps matching TRBD1 (6 bases). V gave up 4 bases and J gave up 3 bases, with 21 bases separating them. The length of the CDR3 is 17 residues. CDR1 is SEHNR, CDR2 FQNEAQ, per germline (reference sequence). CDR3 bases: TGTGCCAGCAGCTCCTGGGCAGGGGCCGCGGGGGACACTGAAGCTTTCTTT. It codes for CASSSWAGAAGDTEAFF. Using reference TRBV7-9 and TRBJ1-1 for the parts outside the CDR3, the full variable domain is DTGVSQNPRHKITKRGQNVTFRCDPISEHNRLYWYRQTLGQGPEFLTYFQNEAQLEKSRLLSDRFSAERPKGSFSTLEIQRTEQGDSAMYLCASSSWAGAAGDTEAFFGQGTRLTVV.

The rearrangement links TRBV5-5 to TRBJ2-7; 7 nucleotides agree with TRBD2. The CDR3 length is 14 residues. Per the germline V gene, CDR1 is SGHKS and CDR2 is YYEKEE (reference sequence). The V gene end was trimmed by 3 bases and the J gene end by 7 bases; junction bases not matched to a gene: 10. The CDR3 coding sequence is TGTGCCAGCAGCTACGGCGGTGGGGGAGGGGAGCAGTACTTC. Protein sequence: CASSYGGGGGEQYF. Based on the CDR3 plus reference TRBV5-5 and TRBJ2-7, the full variable domain is DAGVTQSPTHLIKTRGQQVTLRCSPISGHKSVSWYQQVLGQGPQFIFQYYEKEERGRGNFPDRFSARQFPNYSSELNVNALLLGDSALYLCASSYGGGGGEQYFGPGTRLTVT.

The V and J genes are TRBV7-2 and TRBJ2-4; 11 bases are shared with TRBD2. This CDR3 is built from 18 residues. V shed 1 base and J 0 bases; nucleotides not matched to a gene: 5. Per germline, CDR1 SGHTA and CDR2 FQGNSA. The CDR3 DNA reads TGTGCCAGCAGCTTAGGAGCTAGCGGGGGGTTAGCCAAAAACATTCAGTACTTC. Encoded protein: CASSLGASGGLAKNIQYF.

The V and J genes are TRBV30 and TRBJ1-4; TRBD1 might be the D (6 bases). Germline V gene data show CDR1 as GTSNPN and CDR2 as SVGIG (reference sequence). Trimming stripped 1 base from V and 4 bases from J, with 16 bases between. The CDR3 covers 16 residues. Here the CDR3 reads CAWSAKRTDFNEKLFF. DNA for the CDR3: TGTGCCTGGAGTGCGAAGCGGACAGACTTTAATGAAAAACTGTTTTTT.

The V call is TRBV6-1, the J call TRBJ2-5, with D possibly matching TRBD1 (6 bases). The CDR3 extends over 13 amino acids. Germline loops: CDR1 MNHNS, CDR2 SASEGT. The V end lost 5 bases, the J end lost 1 base, and 8 bases lay between the germline ends. CDR3 nucleotides: TGTGCCAGCAGTTGGACAGCCCAAGAGACCCAGTACTTC. This gives the protein CASSWTAQETQYF.

This rearrangement joins TRBV30 to TRBJ1-5, with 8 bases aligning to TRBD1. The CDR3 is 15 residues long. V dropped 4 bases and J dropped 1; count of bases not matched to a gene: 6. Germline CDR1 GTSNPN, CDR2 SVGIG (reference sequence). The CDR3, as DNA: TGTGCCTGGATGTCCGGACAGGGAAGCAATCAGCCCCAGCATTTT. Protein: CAWMSGQGSNQPQHF.

The V gene is TRBV6-5, the J gene TRBJ2-1; 10 nucleotides match TRBD2. Germline CDR1 MNHEY, CDR2 SVGAGI. Trimming at V came to 5 bases and at J to 8 bases, leaving 6 bases not matched to a gene. CDR3 size: 14 residues. The CDR3 reads CASSQAGGEDEQFF. In DNA, the CDR3 is TGTGCCAGCAGTCAAGCGGGAGGGGAAGATGAGCAGTTCTTC.

This rearrangement joins TRBV6-5 to TRBJ1-5; D perhaps matches TRBD1 (5 bases). CDR3 length: 14 amino acids. V dropped 8 bases and J dropped 7 bases, with 18 bases sitting between them. Germline V gene data show CDR1 as MNHEY and CDR2 as SVGAGI. The CDR3 is CASSTQDKRQPQHF. In DNA form, the CDR3 reads TGTGCCAGCTCAACCCAGGACAAGAGGCAGCCCCAGCATTTT.

V and J are TRBV13 and TRBJ2-1; tentatively, D is TRBD2 (7 bases). Trimming took off 3 bases at V and 3 bases at J, with 12 bases between the two ends. The CDR3 loop spans 15 amino acids. CDR1 and CDR2 from the germline V gene are PRHDT and FYEKMQ (reference sequence). The CDR3, as DNA: TGTGCCAGCAGCTTCCACGGGGGGCGCTACAATGAGCAGTTCTTC. Translated, it gives CASSFHGGRYNEQFF. Variable domain in full (rest from reference TRBV13 and TRBJ2-1): AAGVIQSPRHLIKEKRETATLKCYPIPRHDTVYWYQQGPGQDPQFLISFYEKMQSDKGSIPDRFSAQQFSDYHSELNMSSLELGDSALYFCASSFHGGRYNEQFFGPGTRLTVL.